Included here is one T cell receptor (beta chain) sequence, with context. The data are from a study of radiotherapy plus CTLA-4 blockade in lung cancer. TCRdb keeps only in-frame clones here, not all; method: immunoSEQ multiplex PCR. The repertoire holds tens of thousands of clones, with 75% to 80% as singletons. V lost 7 bases to trimming and J lost 4 bases, with 15 bases between them. The CDR3 covers 14 residues. Looked up from germline, CDR1 is LNHNV and CDR2 is YYDKDF (reference sequence). This TCR was recovered from a human donor with non-small cell lung cancer whose response to radiotherapy plus ipilimumab could not be evaluated. This specimen consisted of peripheral blood, obtained from a patient treated with radiotherapy plus ipilimumab. The chain combines TRBV15 with TRBJ2-3, with TRBD2 as a possible D gene (5 bases). CDR3: CATKIGLASDTQYF. CDR3 coding DNA: TGTGCCACCAAAATTGGTCTAGCATCAGATACGCAGTATTTT. The entire variable domain, with the rest obtained from reference TRBV15 and TRBJ2-3, is as follows: DAMVIQNPRYQVTQFGKPVTLSCSQTLNHNVMYWYQQKSSQAPKLLFHYYDKDFNNEADTPDNFQSRRPNTSFCFLDIRSPGLGDTAMYLCATKIGLASDTQYFGPGTRLTVL.